This passage covers 18 T cell receptor beta chains from one sample sequenced in a study of blood T cells in healthy people across ages. The second PCR ran about 6 to 12 cycles with a sample-barcoded 5' primer and J-beta primers. TCRdb re-analysed the 5' RACE reads in MiXCR, keeping a single row per CDR3 protein. The data hold roughly 2 million distinct CDR3 sequences, with around half observed a single time. The sample comprised blood. Receptor source: a woman aged 40-49 years in good health.

This clonotype was counted between two and nine times. This chain links TRBV25-1 with TRBJ2-5; weak D call: TRBD1 (6 bases). The CDR3 has 15 residues. V lost 3 bases and J lost 5, with 16 bases in between. Germline values: CDR1 MGHDK, CDR2 SYGVNS. CDR3 sequence (DNA): TGTGCCAGCAGTGAGCCCAGGGGAGTAGGGGAGACCCAGTACTTC. Translation gives CASSEPRGVGETQYF.

The chain combines TRBV28 with TRBJ1-4; D unresolved. Germline V gene data show CDR1 as MDHEN and CDR2 as SYDVKM. This CDR3 region has 12 residues. V shed 6 bases and J shed 8 bases, with 10 bases lying between them. Here the CDR3 DNA reads TGTGCCAGCAGCCCTGGACCGGAAAAACTGTTTTTT. It translates to CASSPGPEKLFF.

V and J are TRBV4-3 and TRBJ2-1, with TRBD2 matching over 7 bases. V lost 3 bases to trimming and J lost 10 bases; unmatched junction nucleotides: 6. This CDR3 comprises 13 residues. Per the germline V gene, CDR1 is LGHNA and CDR2 is YSLEER. CDR3 DNA: TGCGCCAGCAGCCAGGGCCGAGCGGGGGAGCAGTTCTTC. Translated: CASSQGRAGEQFF.

The CDR3 nucleotides read TGTGCCAGCAGTTACTCCGTTAGGGCTAGCGGGGCCTACGAGCAGTACTTC. Translation gives CASSYSVRASGAYEQYF. The chain carries TRBV6-5 and TRBJ2-7, with 9 bases that match TRBD2. This CDR3 has 17 amino acids. J gave up 2 bases and V 0 bases, and 8 bases lay outside the gene matches. Germline values: CDR1 MNHEY, CDR2 SVGAGI.

About this clonotype itself: A much larger clone is a single base away; this may be a read error. CDR3 coding DNA: TGCAGTGCTAGCGGTCGACAGGTCGATGGCTACACCTTC. Encoded protein: CSASGRQVDGYTF. The V gene is TRBV20-1, the J gene TRBJ1-2, with TRBD1 as a possible D gene (6 bases). The CDR3 spans 13 residues. V lost 3 bases and J lost 6, with 14 bases in between. The germline V gene encodes CDR1 DFQATT and CDR2 SNEGSKA (reference sequence).

This rearrangement joins TRBV20-1 to TRBJ2-7; D gene ambiguous. V was cut by 2 bases and J by 0 bases, with 14 bases left in between. CDR3 length: 15 residues. Germline V gene data show CDR1 as DFQATT and CDR2 as SNEGSKA (reference sequence). The CDR3 DNA reads as TGCAGTGCTAGACTGTCTTTAGTGGGCTCCTACGAGCAGTACTTC. Translated, it gives CSARLSLVGSYEQYF.

This clonotype was recorded many times. The chain combines TRBV5-1 with TRBJ2-7; no clear D. CDR1 is SGHRS, CDR2 YFSETQ, per germline. Trimming cost V 0 bases and J 7 bases, with 5 bases left between them. This CDR3 has 11 amino acids. CDR3 sequence (DNA): TGCGCCAGCAGCTTGGGAGAAGAGCAGTACTTC. Encoded protein: CASSLGEEQYF.

The chain joins TRBV12-3 or TRBV12-4 to TRBJ1-1, with D tentatively TRBD1 (5 bases). This CDR3 comprises 13 residues. V lost 4 bases and J 11 bases, leaving 17 bases between the germline ends. CDR3 nucleotide sequence: TGTGCCAGCAGTTCGAAGCTTGGCCGGGACGCTTTCTTT. This gives the protein CASSSKLGRDAFF.

The chain carries TRBV2 and TRBJ2-3, with TRBD2 identical over 9 bases. V dropped 5 bases and J dropped 2; count of bases not matched to a gene: 5. CDR1 SNHLY and CDR2 FYNNEI come from the germline V gene. This CDR3 spans 15 amino acids. CDR3 bases: TGTGCCAGCAGTTTAGCGGGGGAGTTCACAGATACGCAGTATTTT. This gives the protein CASSLAGEFTDTQYF.

V is TRBV7-2 and J is TRBJ2-3; 7 bases are shared with TRBD1. V shed 8 bases and J 2 bases; nucleotides not matched to a gene: 7. CDR1 is SGHTA and CDR2 is FQGNSA in the germline V gene. CDR3 length: 14 residues. In DNA form, the CDR3 reads TGTGCCAGCGGCCACAGGGGTTACACAGATACGCAGTATTTT. Its protein product is CASGHRGYTDTQYF.

This clonotype showed up just a few times. V is TRBV27 and J is TRBJ2-4, with TRBD2 identical over 7 bases. The germline CDR1 and CDR2 sequences are MNHEY and SMNVEV (reference sequence). The CDR3 is made up of 15 amino acids. Trimming cost V 6 bases and J 9 bases; bases outside gene matches: 14. The CDR3 nucleotides read TGTGCCAGCAGCTGGGGGGGGTCAAGGGATAGCATTCAGTACTTC. Its protein is CASSWGGSRDSIQYF.

This rearrangement joins TRBV9 to TRBJ1-2; 8 bases line up with TRBD1. CDR3 length: 15 amino acids. Germline lookup yields CDR1 SGDLS and CDR2 YYNGEE. Unmatched junction bases numbered 6, after V lost 3 bases and J lost 2 bases. The CDR3: CASSAQRQGNYGYTF. CDR3 bases: TGTGCCAGCAGCGCCCAGAGACAGGGGAACTATGGCTACACCTTC.

The J gene is TRBJ2-6, the V gene TRBV20-1; a possible D gene is TRBD1 (5 bases). Deletions cut 1 base from V and 1 base from J, with 17 bases between. CDR3 size: 18 residues. Germline CDR1 reads DFQATT; CDR2 reads SNEGSKA (reference sequence). The CDR3 spells CSARVPRVLRSGANVLTF. The CDR3 nucleotides are TGCAGTGCTAGAGTTCCCAGGGTTCTAAGGTCTGGGGCCAACGTCCTGACTTTC.

J is TRBJ2-5 and V is TRBV5-1; a possible D gene is TRBD2 (6 bases). The germline V gene has CDR1 SGHRS and CDR2 YFSETQ. Trimming left V 5 bases short and J 13 bases short, with 18 bases between. This CDR3 has 12 residues. The CDR3 nucleotides read TGCGCCAGCAGAGGAGACGCGGGACGACCGTACTTC. It is translated as CASRGDAGRPYF.

This clonotype was seen a few times. The chain couples TRBV12-3 or TRBV12-4 to TRBJ2-3, with D uncertain. The CDR3 extends over 14 amino acids. Trimming took off 2 bases at V and 2 bases at J, with 8 bases between the two ends. The CDR3, as DNA: TGTGCCAGCAGTTTACAGCTGCTCACAGATACGCAGTATTTT. Amino acids: CASSLQLLTDTQYF.

The chain joins TRBV7-2 to TRBJ2-5; TRBD2 matches 12 bases. CDR3 size: 19 residues. Germline-derived CDR1 and CDR2 are SGHTA and FQGNSA. The junction had 11 bases not matched to a gene; V was cut back by 1 base and J by 2 bases. The CDR3 loop is CASSLGSMASGGAQETQYF. The DNA of the CDR3 is TGTGCCAGCAGCTTAGGGTCTATGGCTAGCGGGGGGGCACAAGAGACCCAGTACTTC. Full variable domain (outside the CDR3, taken from reference TRBV7-2 and TRBJ2-5): GAGVSQSPSNKVTEKGKDVELRCDPISGHTALYWYRQSLGQGLEFLIYFQGNSAPDKSGLPSDRFSAERTGGSVSTLTIQRTQQEDSAVYLCASSLGSMASGGAQETQYFGPGTRLLVL.

The V and J genes are TRBV6-2 or TRBV6-3 and TRBJ2-5; 10 bases match TRBD2. The V and J ends lost 10 bases and 1 base, in that order; junction bases with no gene match: 9. CDR1 MNHEY and CDR2 SVGEGT come from the germline V gene. The CDR3 has 15 residues. Here the CDR3 reads CATKGLAGAQETQYF. The DNA for the CDR3 is TGTGCCACCAAGGGGCTAGCGGGGGCCCAAGAGACCCAGTACTTC.

The V gene is TRBV4-3, the J gene TRBJ1-2; TRBD1 matches at 9 bases. CDR1 LGHNA and CDR2 YSLEER come from the germline V gene. The J segment lost 4 bases and the V segment lost 1 base, leaving 4 bases of the junction unmatched. The CDR3 consists of 15 residues. CDR3 sequence (DNA): TGCGCCAGCAGCCAAGGACAGGGGGACGGCTATGGCTACACCTTC. It translates to CASSQGQGDGYGYTF.